The 3 T cell receptor beta chains reported below all come from one sample, sequenced in a study of T cell clusters in autoimmune cytopenias. Approximately 36,000 genome equivalents of blood DNA were amplified for TRB. One tube held mixed TRB-A and TRB-B primer pools for touch-down PCR. From its re-call of the multiplex PCR reads, TCRdb lists each CDR3 protein once, without DNA. This sample's clone table lists around 10,000 distinct CDR3 sequences. These same data were also listed under a study on T cell repertoires in aging, cancer and after chemotherapy.

Sequenced sample: peripheral blood. These receptors all come from a human donor in good health.

This chain joins TRBV27 and TRBJ1-1; the TCRdb D gene call, TRBD1, has no DNA to confirm it. Germline assignment: CDR1 MNHEY and CDR2 SMNVEV (reference sequence). The CDR3 covers 12 residues. This chain's CDR3 is CASRTGGIEAFF.

The J gene is TRBJ1-4, the V gene TRBV6-6; absent DNA, TCRdb's TRBD1 call cannot be checked. Germline lookup yields CDR1 MNHNY and CDR2 SVGAGI (reference sequence). This CDR3 is 13 amino acids long. The CDR3 loop is CASRQGWNEKLFF.

The chain carries TRBV19 and TRBJ2-7; TCRdb names TRBD2, which stays unverified in the absence of DNA. The CDR3 spans 15 residues. Looked up from germline, CDR1 is LNHDA and CDR2 is SQIVND (reference sequence). The CDR3 reads CASSEWTSSPYEQYF.